This T cell receptor (beta chain) was obtained from a study of technical replicates of blood from several donors. CDR1 LNHDA and CDR2 SQIVND come from the germline V gene (reference sequence). V lost 6 bases to trimming and J lost 2 bases, with 10 bases between them. CDR3 length: 13 amino acids. The assay was immunoSEQ multiplex PCR, and TCRdb's table has in-frame clones only and misses some. The sample carries about 88,000 clones, roughly 94% recorded once. Sequencing was carried out using T cells isolated from PBMCs. The sequence derives from a human donor in good health. The chain joins TRBV19 to TRBJ1-2, with D uncertain. DNA for the CDR3: TGTGCCAGTAGCGTTACAGTAAACTATGGCTACACCTTC. It is translated as CASSVTVNYGYTF.